Described below is a single T cell receptor beta chain sequence and its context. These data belong to a study of blood T cell repertoires in COVID-19. The repertoire was sequenced with immunoSEQ multiplex PCR; TCRdb's copy has only in-frame clones and lacks some. The sample contains about 40,000 clones, approximately 80% of which appear only once. Germline-derived CDR1 and CDR2 are MDHEN and SYDVKM. The trim removed 3 bases at V and 6 bases at J, leaving 3 bases unmatched. The CDR3 has 15 amino acids. Sequencing was carried out using peripheral blood. The rearrangement uses TRBV28 and TRBJ2-1; 12 bases fit TRBD2. This TCR derives from a human donor with acute or convalescent COVID-19. The donor label of this sample is uncertain. The DNA of the CDR3 is TGTGCCAGCAGTTTCCCTAGCGGGAGGGCCAATGAGCAGTTCTTC. Protein product: CASSFPSGRANEQFF.